What follows are 30 T cell receptor beta chains derived from one specimen sequenced in a study of a mutant IDH1 vaccine in newly diagnosed glioma. Time point of the sample: baseline, week 1 (first vaccination visit). Treatment: pre-vaccination baseline after standard-of-care therapy. TCRdb keeps only in-frame clones here, not all; method: immunoSEQ multiplex PCR. Of about 100,000 clones listed, about 82% are singletons. The sequencing used PBMCs, collected from a glioma patient treated with radiotherapy, temozolomide or both. All receptors come from a middle-aged man with glioma.

The sample holds one count of this clone. V is TRBV4-3 and J is TRBJ2-7; D possibly corresponds to TRBD2 (6 bases). CDR1 and CDR2 from the germline V gene are LGHNA and YSLEER. V lost 4 bases and J lost 1, with 14 bases in between. The length of the CDR3 is 15 residues. The CDR3 loop is CASSPNRGTSYEQYF. Written as DNA, the CDR3 is TGCGCCAGCAGCCCTAACCGGGGGACTTCCTACGAGCAGTACTTC.

The CDR3 protein is CASSVTGHEFYNEQFF. The CDR3 nucleotides read TGTGCCAGCAGCGTCACAGGGCACGAATTTTACAATGAGCAGTTCTTC. The chain combines TRBV9 with TRBJ2-1; D possibly corresponds to TRBD1 (6 bases). Trimming cost V 2 bases and J 4 bases, with 16 bases left between them. Germline CDR1 reads SGDLS; CDR2 reads YYNGEE. The CDR3 consists of 16 residues. The full variable domain, its missing parts supplied by reference TRBV9 and TRBJ2-1, is DSGVTQTPKHLITATGQRVTLRCSPRSGDLSVYWYQQSLDQGLQFLIQYYNGEERAKGNILERFSAQQFPDLHSELNLSSLELGDSALYFCASSVTGHEFYNEQFFGPGTRLTVL.

In its sample, this clone was seen many times. The chain joins TRBV7-2 to TRBJ2-7; no clear D. Per the germline V gene, CDR1 is SGHTA and CDR2 is FQGNSA. The V gene lost 5 bases and the J gene lost 6 bases, with 11 bases spanning the gap. The CDR3 contains 12 residues. CDR3 nucleotides: TGTGCCAGCAGCCGCCCGTCGGGCGAGCAGTACTTC. Protein product: CASSRPSGEQYF. Using reference TRBV7-2 and TRBJ2-7 for the parts outside the CDR3, the full variable domain is GAGVSQSPSNKVTEKGKDVELRCDPISGHTALYWYRQSLGQGLEFLIYFQGNSAPDKSGLPSDRFSAERTGGSVSTLTIQRTQQEDSAVYLCASSRPSGEQYFGPGTRLTVT.

This chain joins TRBV2 and TRBJ2-3; D gene uncertain. The germline gives CDR1 SNHLY, CDR2 FYNNEI. V was trimmed by 4 bases and J by 5 bases, leaving 16 bases between them. CDR3 length equals 15 residues. The CDR3 region has the DNA TGTGCCAGCAGTGTATTTCCGAAGCCCCTAGATACGCAGTATTTT. Its protein is CASSVFPKPLDTQYF.

The CDR3 nucleotides read TGCGCCAGCAGCTACGGACAGGGGACAGCTGGAAACACCATATATTTT. Translated: CASSYGQGTAGNTIYF. The chain joins TRBV5-1 to TRBJ1-3; 9 nucleotides agree with TRBD1. CDR1 is SGHRS, CDR2 YFSETQ, per germline. With 3 bases clipped from V and 2 bases from J, the junction kept 6 bases outside the gene matches. The CDR3 consists of 16 residues.

This clone was recorded a few times. The chain joins TRBV2 to TRBJ2-1; 12 positions agree with TRBD2. The germline CDR1 and CDR2 sequences are SNHLY and FYNNEI. Trimming removed 7 bases from V and 8 bases from J; junction bases left unmatched: 12. The length of the CDR3 is 16 residues. In nucleotides, the CDR3 is TGTGCCAGCAACCCCGCCGGACTAGCGGGGCAACATGAGCAGTTCTTC. It codes for CASNPAGLAGQHEQFF.

This chain uses TRBV27 with TRBJ2-7; possibly TRBD1 or TRBD2 for D (5 bases each). The CDR3 totals 15 residues. The germline V and J ends were trimmed by 5 bases and 2 bases, with 16 bases remaining between them. The V gene's germline CDR1 is MNHEY and CDR2 SMNVEV (reference sequence). CDR3 region: CASSPNGGFAYEQYF. DNA for the CDR3: TGTGCCAGCAGTCCAAATGGGGGATTTGCCTACGAGCAGTACTTC.

The genes are TRBV27 and TRBJ2-4; D is unclear. Germline-derived CDR1 and CDR2 are MNHEY and SMNVEV (reference sequence). With 5 bases removed from V and 0 bases from J, the gap between germline ends came to 14 bases. CDR3 length: 16 residues. The CDR3 region has the DNA TGTGCCAGCAGTCGAACCCTCGCAGTAGCCAAAAACATTCAGTACTTC. Translating gives CASSRTLAVAKNIQYF.

The V and J genes are TRBV12-5 and TRBJ2-2; TRBD1 matches 8 bases. V gave up 8 bases and J gave up 5 bases; unmatched junction bases: 7. The CDR3 has 14 residues. The germline CDR1 and CDR2 sequences are LGHNT and FRNRAP. The CDR3 DNA sequence: TGTGCTAGTACAGGGGGTCGGGCGACCGGGGAGCTGTTTTTT. Residues: CASTGGRATGELFF.

This chain connects TRBV2 to TRBJ2-3, with no clear D. The ends were cut back, 6 bases at V and 3 bases at J, with 13 bases in the middle. This CDR3 has 14 residues. Germline CDR1 and CDR2: SNHLY and FYNNEI. In DNA form, the CDR3 reads TGTGCCAGCAGGACCTATCGTTCGACAGATACGCAGTATTTT. Protein product: CASRTYRSTDTQYF. Full variable domain (rest looked up from reference TRBV2 and TRBJ2-3): EPEVTQTPSHQVTQMGQEVILRCVPISNHLYFYWYRQILGQKVEFLVSFYNNEISEKSEIFDDQFSVERPDGSNFTLKIRSTKLEDSAMYFCASRTYRSTDTQYFGPGTRLTVL.

The chain couples TRBV5-6 to TRBJ2-7; 9 positions agree with TRBD1. The length of the CDR3 is 18 residues. Germline V gene data show CDR1 as SGHDT and CDR2 as YYEEEE. V shed 2 bases and J 5 bases; nucleotides not matched to a gene: 17. The chain's CDR3 is CASSFHPGTGFFGDEQYF. In nucleotides, the CDR3 is TGTGCCAGCAGCTTCCACCCCGGGACAGGGTTCTTTGGGGACGAGCAGTACTTC.

The gene calls are TRBV4-3 and TRBJ2-1; 10 bases map to TRBD2. The CDR3 runs 16 residues. Losses at the gene ends were 3 bases for V and 7 bases for J; bases not matched to a gene: 9. Germline CDR1 reads LGHNA; CDR2 reads YSLEER. The CDR3 DNA reads TGCGCCAGCAGCCACCTTCTAGCGGGAGTGGGAAATGAGCAGTTCTTC. Residues: CASSHLLAGVGNEQFF.

The V and J genes are TRBV7-2 and TRBJ1-3; D is unresolved. The CDR3 contains 12 residues. The V and J ends lost 8 bases and 0 bases respectively, with 5 bases between them. The germline CDR1 and CDR2 sequences are SGHTA and FQGNSA. The CDR3 coding sequence is TGTGCCAGCGGCCCCTCTGGAAACACCATATATTTT. Protein: CASGPSGNTIYF.

This clone was counted a few times. This sample includes further DNA sequences coding for the same CDR3. In nucleotides, the CDR3 is TGCGCCAGCAGCTTACTTGTCTCCTACGAGCAGTACTTC. Its protein product is CASSLLVSYEQYF. V and J are TRBV5-1 and TRBJ2-7; D gene uncertain. The CDR3 contains 13 residues. Trimming stripped 2 bases from V and 0 bases from J, with 6 bases between. From germline, CDR1 is SGHRS and CDR2 YFSETQ.

The rearrangement uses TRBV13 and TRBJ2-7; TRBD1 matches 10 bases. The V gene end was trimmed by 5 bases and the J gene end by 2 bases; junction bases not matched to a gene: 6. The CDR3 runs 15 residues. Germline CDR1 reads PRHDT; CDR2 reads FYEKMQ (reference sequence). In nucleotides, the CDR3 is TGTGCCAGCAGCCCCCTCGGACAGGGGGCCTACGAGCAGTACTTC. This gives the protein CASSPLGQGAYEQYF. Full variable domain (rest looked up from reference TRBV13 and TRBJ2-7): AAGVIQSPRHLIKEKRETATLKCYPIPRHDTVYWYQQGPGQDPQFLISFYEKMQSDKGSIPDRFSAQQFSDYHSELNMSSLELGDSALYFCASSPLGQGAYEQYFGPGTRLTVT.

This chain connects TRBV9 to TRBJ2-2; TRBD2 agrees at 10 bases. The CDR3 is made up of 13 amino acids. The J segment lost 11 bases and the V segment lost 0 bases, leaving 1 base of the junction unmatched. From germline, CDR1 is SGDLS and CDR2 YYNGEE. The CDR3, as DNA: TGTGCCAGCAGCGTAGGACTAGCGGGTGAGCTGTTTTTT. It translates to CASSVGLAGELFF.

This sequence joins TRBV14 and TRBJ1-1; D is unresolved. The CDR3 consists of 13 residues. The germline V gene encodes CDR1 SGHDN and CDR2 FVKESK. Trimming left V 4 bases short and J 0 bases short, with 6 bases between. The CDR3 is CASSPQLNTEAFF. In nucleotides, the CDR3 is TGTGCCAGCAGCCCCCAGTTGAACACTGAAGCTTTCTTT. Filled out from reference TRBV14 and TRBJ1-1, the complete variable domain reads EAGVTQFPSHSVIEKGQTVTLRCDPISGHDNLYWYRRVMGKEIKFLLHFVKESKQDESGMPNNRFLAERTGGTYSTLKVQPAELEDSGVYFCASSPQLNTEAFFGQGTRLTVV.

V usage is TRBV9 and J usage is TRBJ2-2; D call uncertain. Germline V lookup: CDR1 SGDLS, CDR2 YYNGEE. CDR3 size: 13 residues. V lost 3 bases and J lost 5, with 8 bases in between. For the CDR3, the DNA is TGTGCCAGCAGCGATGATGGAACCGGGGAGCTGTTTTTT. Translated, it gives CASSDDGTGELFF.

The chain has TRBV18 and TRBJ2-7, with TRBD2 as a possible D gene (6 bases). Germline CDR1 KGHSH, CDR2 LQKENI. This CDR3 has 14 amino acids. V lost 3 bases, J lost 3 bases, and 12 bases lay in between. The CDR3 loop reads CASSPAVEGYEQYF. The CDR3 bases are TGTGCCAGCTCACCTGCGGTGGAGGGCTACGAGCAGTACTTC.

CDR3 nucleotides: TGTGCCAGCAGCCCAAAGGGACAGGGTACGACCAAAAACATTCAGTACTTC. This gives the protein CASSPKGQGTTKNIQYF. The chain is built from TRBV16 and TRBJ2-4, with TRBD1 matching over 9 bases. Per the germline V gene, CDR1 is KGHSY and CDR2 is FQNENV. This CDR3 spans 17 amino acids. V lost 4 bases to trimming and J lost 2 bases; unmatched junction nucleotides: 9.

This chain links TRBV6-5 with TRBJ2-5, with 7 bases lining up with TRBD1. Germline V gene lookup returns CDR1 MNHEY and CDR2 SVGAGI. The CDR3 is 13 amino acids. The V segment lost 2 bases and the J segment 3 bases; nucleotides outside the gene matches: 0. The CDR3 loop reads CASSYTGEETQYF. DNA of the CDR3: TGTGCCAGCAGTTACACAGGGGAAGAGACCCAGTACTTC.

The rearrangement uses TRBV28 and TRBJ2-2, with a weak D call TRBD1 (5 bases). Germline V gene sequence: CDR1 MDHEN, CDR2 SYDVKM. The CDR3 is 14 residues long. Trimming pared 3 bases from V and 4 bases from J, leaving 9 bases between. This chain's CDR3 is CASSLAGLTGELFF. Here the CDR3 DNA reads TGTGCCAGCAGTTTGGCAGGGCTCACCGGGGAGCTGTTTTTT.

The genes are TRBV14 and TRBJ2-3; TRBD2 aligns across 9 bases. CDR3 length equals 15 residues. V trimming: 5 bases; J trimming: 1 base; junction bases outside the gene matches: 4. Looked up from germline, CDR1 is SGHDN and CDR2 is FVKESK. The CDR3 reads CASSGLALGTDTQYF. The CDR3 nucleotides are TGTGCCAGCAGCGGACTAGCGCTGGGCACAGATACGCAGTATTTT.

The rearrangement uses TRBV27 and TRBJ1-1; 12 bases line up with TRBD1. This CDR3 has 18 residues. The J segment lost 0 bases and the V segment lost 8 bases, leaving 13 bases of the junction unmatched. Germline CDR1 MNHEY, CDR2 SMNVEV (reference sequence). The CDR3 nucleotides are TGTGCCAGCTGTCCCGGGACAGGGGGCTGGGGCGTGAACACTGAAGCTTTCTTT. This gives the protein CASCPGTGGWGVNTEAFF.

This clone showed up just a few times. V usage is TRBV4-3 and J usage is TRBJ1-2, with D perhaps matching TRBD1 (6 bases). Trimming took off 6 bases at V and 4 bases at J, with 18 bases between the two ends. Germline V CDR1 and CDR2: LGHNA, YSLEER. The CDR3 runs to 15 residues. Here the CDR3 reads CASSLRAGVGYGYTF. The CDR3, as DNA: TGCGCCAGCAGTCTCCGGGCAGGGGTGGGCTATGGCTACACCTTC.

This chain connects TRBV4-3 to TRBJ1-5; TRBD1 might be the D (5 bases). The length of the CDR3 is 16 residues. V lost 4 bases, J lost 7 bases, and 20 bases lay in between. Germline CDR1 reads LGHNA; CDR2 reads YSLEER. CDR3 residues: CASSPGGQGVGQPQHF. The CDR3 DNA reads TGCGCCAGCAGCCCCGGTGGGCAGGGCGTTGGGCAGCCCCAGCATTTT.

This clone was observed a handful of times. The gene calls are TRBV28 and TRBJ1-2; D gene unclear. CDR1 is MDHEN and CDR2 is SYDVKM in the germline V gene. CDR3 size: 12 residues. Trimming pared 5 bases from V and 8 bases from J, leaving 12 bases between. CDR3 protein: CASSIRARGYTF. Written as DNA, the CDR3 is TGTGCCAGCAGTATACGAGCGAGGGGCTACACCTTC.

This clone was seen only a few times. This chain connects TRBV7-6 to TRBJ1-1; D is unresolved. Looked up from germline, CDR1 is SGHVS and CDR2 is FNYEAQ. This CDR3 region has 10 residues. V gave up 4 bases and J gave up 12 bases, with 9 bases separating them. CDR3 amino acids: CASSSWTTFF. CDR3 nucleotide sequence: TGTGCCAGCAGCTCCTGGACGACTTTCTTT.

This clone was seen only once. V gene TRBV4-3 combines with J gene TRBJ2-7; tentatively, D is TRBD2 (5 bases). The germline gives CDR1 LGHNA, CDR2 YSLEER. Trimming took off 0 bases at V and 1 base at J, with 10 bases between the two ends. The CDR3 has 15 amino acids. This CDR3 is CASSQDYEGSYEQYF. The CDR3, as DNA: TGCGCCAGCAGCCAAGATTATGAGGGATCCTACGAGCAGTACTTC.

The chain recombines TRBV27 with TRBJ1-3; TRBD1 matches 11 bases. CDR1 is MNHEY and CDR2 is SMNVEV in the germline V gene (reference sequence). This CDR3 contains 19 residues. Trimming at V came to 6 bases and at J to 1 base, leaving 14 bases not matched to a gene. CDR3 DNA: TGTGCCAGCAGCCTGGGGGACAGGGGGGTCAAGTTATCTGGAAACACCATATATTTT. As protein: CASSLGDRGVKLSGNTIYF.